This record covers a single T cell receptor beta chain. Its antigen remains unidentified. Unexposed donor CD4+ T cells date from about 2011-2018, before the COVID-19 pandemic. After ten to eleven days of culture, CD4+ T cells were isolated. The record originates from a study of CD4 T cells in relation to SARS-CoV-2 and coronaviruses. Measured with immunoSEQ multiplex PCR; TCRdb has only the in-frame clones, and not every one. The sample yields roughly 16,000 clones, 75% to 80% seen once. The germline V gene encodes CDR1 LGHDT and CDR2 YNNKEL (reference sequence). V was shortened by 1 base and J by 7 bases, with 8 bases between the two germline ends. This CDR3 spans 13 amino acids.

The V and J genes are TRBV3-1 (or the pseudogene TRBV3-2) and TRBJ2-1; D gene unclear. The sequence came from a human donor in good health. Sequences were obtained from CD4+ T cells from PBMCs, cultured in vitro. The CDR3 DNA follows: TGTGCCAGCAGCCAAGGGAGCGTTAATGAGCAGTTCTTC. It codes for CASSQGSVNEQFF.